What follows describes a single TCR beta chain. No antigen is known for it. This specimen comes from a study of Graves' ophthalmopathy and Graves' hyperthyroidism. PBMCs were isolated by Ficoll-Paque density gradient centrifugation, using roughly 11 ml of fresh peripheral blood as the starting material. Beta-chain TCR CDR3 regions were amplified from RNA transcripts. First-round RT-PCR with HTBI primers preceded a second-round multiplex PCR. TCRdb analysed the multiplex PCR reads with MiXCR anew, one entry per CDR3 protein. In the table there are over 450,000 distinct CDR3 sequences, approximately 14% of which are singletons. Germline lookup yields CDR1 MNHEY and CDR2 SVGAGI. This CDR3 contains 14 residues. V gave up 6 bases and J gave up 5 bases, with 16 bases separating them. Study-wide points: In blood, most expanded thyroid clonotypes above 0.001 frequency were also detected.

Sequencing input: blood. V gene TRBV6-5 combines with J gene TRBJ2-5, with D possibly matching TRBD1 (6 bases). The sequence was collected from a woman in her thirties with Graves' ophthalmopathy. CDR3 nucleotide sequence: TGTGCCAGCAGCACAGGGTCAGAGGATGAGACCCAGTACTTC. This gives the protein CASSTGSEDETQYF.